This T cell receptor beta chain appears in the sequencing data of a study of cytomegalovirus exposure and HLA in healthy donors. The V and J ends lost 2 bases and 8 bases respectively, with 13 bases between them. Looked up from germline, CDR1 is LGHNA and CDR2 is YSLEER. CDR3 length equals 15 residues. PCR used 60 Vbeta primers and 13 Jbeta primers. Generated by immunoSEQ multiplex PCR, the TCRdb table keeps only in-frame clones and is missing some. The data contain some 200,000 clones, 80% of them singletons. Specimen: PBMCs. This chain joins TRBV4-3 and TRBJ1-6; D remains ambiguous. The clonotype comes from a man aged 35 to 55 in good health and CMV-seropositive. CDR3: CASSQLMVADSPLHF. The CDR3 bases are TGCGCCAGCAGCCAACTGATGGTGGCGGATTCACCCCTCCACTTT.